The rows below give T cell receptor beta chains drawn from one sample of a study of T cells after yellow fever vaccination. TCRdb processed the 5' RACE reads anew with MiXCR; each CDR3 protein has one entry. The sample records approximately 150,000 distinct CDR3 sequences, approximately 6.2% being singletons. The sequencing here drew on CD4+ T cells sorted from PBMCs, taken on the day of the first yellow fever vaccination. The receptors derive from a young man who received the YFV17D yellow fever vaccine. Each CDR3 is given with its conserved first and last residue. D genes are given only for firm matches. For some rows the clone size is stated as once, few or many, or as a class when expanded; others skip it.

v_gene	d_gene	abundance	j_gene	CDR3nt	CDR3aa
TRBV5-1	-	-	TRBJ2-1	TGCGCCAGCAGCTTGGACCGGACGGACTACAATGAGCAGTTCTTC	CASSLDRTDYNEQFF
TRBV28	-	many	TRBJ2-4	TGTGCCAGCAGTTTCCCGGGGGGCCATGACATTCAGTACTTC	CASSFPGGHDIQYF
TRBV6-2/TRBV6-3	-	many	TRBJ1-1	TGTGCCAGCAGCAAGTCGGGGGCTGAAGCTTTCTTT	CASSKSGAEAFF
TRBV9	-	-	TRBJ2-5	TGTGCCAGCAGCGTAGCTATTTCGTCTTACCAAGAGACCCAGTACTTC	CASSVAISSYQETQYF
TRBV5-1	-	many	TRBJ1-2	TGCGCCAGCAGCGAGCCCTCGCGGCCCAGTGGCTACACCTTC	CASSEPSRPSGYTF
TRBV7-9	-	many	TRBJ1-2	TGTGCCAGCAGCTTAGAGGGCCATGGCTACACCTTC	CASSLEGHGYTF
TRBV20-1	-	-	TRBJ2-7	TGCAGTGCTAGGTTCGGAAAGGAAAAATACGAGCAGTACTTC	CSARFGKEKYEQYF
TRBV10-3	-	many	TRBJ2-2	TGTGCCATCAGTGAGGGACTAATCACCGGGGAGCTGTTTTTT	CAISEGLITGELFF
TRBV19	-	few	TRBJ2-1	TGTGCCACCTGTGACAGGGAGGGATCAAATGAGCAGTTCTTC	CATCDREGSNEQFF
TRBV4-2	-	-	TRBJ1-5	TGTGCCAGCAGCCAGGCACTCCGTCAGCCCCAGCATTTT	CASSQALRQPQHF
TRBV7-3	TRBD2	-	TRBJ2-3	TGTGCCAGCAGTTCCAAAAAGCGGACTAGCGGGGGGCCAGATACGCAGTATTTT	CASSSKKRTSGGPDTQYF
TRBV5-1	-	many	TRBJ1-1	TGCGCCAGCAGAAGCAGGAGGGACACTGAAGCTTTCTTT	CASRSRRDTEAFF
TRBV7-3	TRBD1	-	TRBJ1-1	TGTGCCAGCAGCCAACAGGGGGCTGGCACTGAAGCTTTCTTT	CASSQQGAGTEAFF
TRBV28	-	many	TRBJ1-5	TGTGCCAGCAGTTTATGGCGGGCCGGGGAGAAGCCCCAGCATTTT	CASSLWRAGEKPQHF
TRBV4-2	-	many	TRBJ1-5	TGTGCCAGCAGCCAAGATCAGACCGGCCCAGGCGGCAATCAGCCCCAGCATTTT	CASSQDQTGPGGNQPQHF
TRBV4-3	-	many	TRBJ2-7	TGCGCCAGCAGCAGGAGCCCGACGGACGAGCAGTACTTC	CASSRSPTDEQYF
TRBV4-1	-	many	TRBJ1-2	TGCGCCAGCAGCCAAGGTGACGGGGCGAACTATGGCTACACCTTC	CASSQGDGANYGYTF
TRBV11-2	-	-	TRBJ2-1	TGTGCCAGCAGCCAGAGTTTGGGCAATGAGCAGTTCTTC	CASSQSLGNEQFF
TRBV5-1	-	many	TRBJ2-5	TGCGCCAGCAGCCCGACGAGGACGTTCCAAGAGACCCAGTACTTC	CASSPTRTFQETQYF
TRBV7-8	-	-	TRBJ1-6	TGTGCCAGCAGCGATGTTACGGGGACGGCAGTTACCTCCTATAATTCACCCCTCCACTTT	CASSDVTGTAVTSYNSPLHF
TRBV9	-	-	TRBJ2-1	TGTGCCAGCAGCGTAGTGGCAGGATGGAGCTACAATGAGCAGTTCTTC	CASSVVAGWSYNEQFF
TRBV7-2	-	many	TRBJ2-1	TGTGCCAGCAGCTTGGCGGGGAGGGAGCAGTTCTTC	CASSLAGREQFF
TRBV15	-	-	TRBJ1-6	TGTGCCACCAGAGGTCGGGAGAGTTCACCCCTCCACTTT	CATRGRESSPLHF
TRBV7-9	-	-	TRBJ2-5	TGTGCCAGCAGCCCTAAGACCCGGATTCAAGAGACCCAGTACTTC	CASSPKTRIQETQYF
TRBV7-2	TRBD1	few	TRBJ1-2	TGTGCCAGCAGCTCTTACAGGGGTCGGAACTATGGCTACACCTTC	CASSSYRGRNYGYTF
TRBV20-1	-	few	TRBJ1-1	TGCAGTGCTAGTATCCCCGACATCATGAACACTGAAGCTTTCTTT	CSASIPDIMNTEAFF
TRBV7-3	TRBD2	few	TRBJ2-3	TGTGCCAGCAGTCTCTGGGCTAGCGGGGGGATTAGCACAGATACGCAGTATTTT	CASSLWASGGISTDTQYF
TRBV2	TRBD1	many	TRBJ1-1	TGTGCCAGCACCAAGGACAGGTCTTCGAACACTGAAGCTTTCTTT	CASTKDRSSNTEAFF
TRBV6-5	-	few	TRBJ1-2	TGTGCCAGCAGTACAACAGGGTACTACTATGGCTACACCTTC	CASSTTGYYYGYTF
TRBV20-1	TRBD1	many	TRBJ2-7	TGCAGTGCTCGGACAGGGCACTACGAGCAGTACTTC	CSARTGHYEQYF